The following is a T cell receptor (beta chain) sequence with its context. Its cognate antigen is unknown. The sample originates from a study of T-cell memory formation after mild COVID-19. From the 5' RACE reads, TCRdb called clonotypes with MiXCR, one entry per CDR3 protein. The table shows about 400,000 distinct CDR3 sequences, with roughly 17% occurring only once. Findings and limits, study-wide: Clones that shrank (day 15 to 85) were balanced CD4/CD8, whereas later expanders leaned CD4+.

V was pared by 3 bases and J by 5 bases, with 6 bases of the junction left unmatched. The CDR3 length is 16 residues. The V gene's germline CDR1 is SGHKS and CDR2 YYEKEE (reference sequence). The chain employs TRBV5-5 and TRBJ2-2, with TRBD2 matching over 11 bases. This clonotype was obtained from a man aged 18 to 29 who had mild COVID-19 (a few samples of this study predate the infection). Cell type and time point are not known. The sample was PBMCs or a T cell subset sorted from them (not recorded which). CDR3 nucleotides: TGTGCCAGCAGCTCCAGACTAGCGGGGCGGACCGGGGAGCTGTTTTTT. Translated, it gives CASSSRLAGRTGELFF.